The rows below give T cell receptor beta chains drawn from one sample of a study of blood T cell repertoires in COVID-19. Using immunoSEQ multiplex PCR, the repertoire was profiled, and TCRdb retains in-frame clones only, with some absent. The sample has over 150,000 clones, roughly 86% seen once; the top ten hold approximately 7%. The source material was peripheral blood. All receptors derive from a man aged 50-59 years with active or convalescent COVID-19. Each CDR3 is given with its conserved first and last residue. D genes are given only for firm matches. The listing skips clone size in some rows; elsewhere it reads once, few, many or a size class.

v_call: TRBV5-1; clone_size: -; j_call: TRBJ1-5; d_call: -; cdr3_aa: CASSREGDGQPQHF; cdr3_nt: TGCGCCAGCAGCCGCGAGGGAGATGGGCAGCCCCAGCATTTT
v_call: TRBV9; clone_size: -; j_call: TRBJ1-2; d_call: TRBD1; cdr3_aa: CASSAGTGGIGYTF; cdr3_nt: TGTGCCAGCAGCGCCGGGACAGGGGGCATAGGCTACACCTTC
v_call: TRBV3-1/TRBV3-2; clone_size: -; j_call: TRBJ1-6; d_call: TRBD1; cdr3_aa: CASSLGTGAYNSPLHF; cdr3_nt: TGTGCCAGCAGCCTCGGGACAGGGGCTTATAATTCACCCCTCCACTTT
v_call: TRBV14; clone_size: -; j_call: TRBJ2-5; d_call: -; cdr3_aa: CASSQGWQGGQETQYF; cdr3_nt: TGTGCCAGCAGCCAAGGGTGGCAGGGGGGTCAGGAGACCCAGTACTTC
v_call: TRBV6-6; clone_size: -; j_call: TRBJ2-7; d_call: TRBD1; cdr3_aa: CASRETGENEQYF; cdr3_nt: TGTGCCAGCAGAGAGACAGGGGAAAACGAGCAGTACTTC
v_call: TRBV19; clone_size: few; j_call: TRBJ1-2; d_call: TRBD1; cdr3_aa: CARDRDRPGGYTF; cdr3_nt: TGTGCCAGGGACAGGGATAGGCCTGGTGGCTACACCTTC
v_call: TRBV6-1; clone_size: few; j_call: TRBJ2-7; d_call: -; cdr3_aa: CASSEESRYEQYF; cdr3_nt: TGTGCCAGCAGTGAAGAGAGTCGCTACGAGCAGTACTTC
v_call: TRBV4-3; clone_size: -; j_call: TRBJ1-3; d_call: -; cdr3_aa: CASSQGQGSGNTIYF; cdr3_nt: TGCGCCAGCAGCCAAGGCCAGGGGTCTGGAAACACCATATATTTT
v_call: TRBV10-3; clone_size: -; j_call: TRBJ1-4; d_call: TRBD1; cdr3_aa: CATGTGRLEKLFF; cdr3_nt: TGTGCCACAGGGACAGGGAGGTTGGAAAAACTGTTTTTT
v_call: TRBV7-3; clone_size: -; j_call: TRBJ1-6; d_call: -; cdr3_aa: CASSQDRLNSPLHF; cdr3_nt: TGTGCCAGCAGCCAAGACAGACTTAATTCACCCCTCCACTTT
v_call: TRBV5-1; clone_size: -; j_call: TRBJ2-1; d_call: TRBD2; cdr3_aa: CASSTSSGVSSYNEQFF; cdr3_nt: TGCGCCAGCAGCACGTCTAGCGGCGTTAGCTCCTACAATGAGCAGTTCTTC
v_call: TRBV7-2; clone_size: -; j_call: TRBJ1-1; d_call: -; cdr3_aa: CASSRGGNTEAFF; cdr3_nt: TGTGCCAGCAGCCGAGGAGGGAACACTGAAGCTTTCTTT
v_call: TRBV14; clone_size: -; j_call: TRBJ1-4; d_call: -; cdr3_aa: CASSQPPGTYATNEKLFF; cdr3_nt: TGTGCCAGCAGCCAACCTCCGGGGACATATGCAACTAATGAAAAACTGTTTTTT
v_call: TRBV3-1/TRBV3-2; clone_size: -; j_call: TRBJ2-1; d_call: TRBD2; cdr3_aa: CASSSGTSGSYEQFF; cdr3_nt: TGTGCCAGCAGCTCCGGGACTAGCGGGAGCTATGAGCAGTTCTTC
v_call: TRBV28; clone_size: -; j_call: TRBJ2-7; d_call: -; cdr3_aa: CASSPITGASYEQYF; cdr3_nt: TGTGCCAGCAGTCCAATAACAGGAGCCTCCTACGAGCAGTACTTC
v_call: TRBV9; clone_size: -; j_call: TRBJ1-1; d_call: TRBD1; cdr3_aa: CASSVGGTAIHTEAFF; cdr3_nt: TGTGCCAGCAGCGTAGGAGGGACAGCTATACACACTGAAGCTTTCTTT
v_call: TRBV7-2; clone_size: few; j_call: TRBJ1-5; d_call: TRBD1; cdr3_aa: CASSLPGGQPQHF; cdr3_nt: TGTGCCAGCAGCTTACCAGGGGGTCAGCCCCAGCATTTT
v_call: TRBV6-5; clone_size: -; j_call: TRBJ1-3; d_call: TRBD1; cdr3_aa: CASSFEQGAGNTIYF; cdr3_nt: TGTGCCAGCAGTTTTGAACAGGGGGCTGGAAACACCATATATTTT
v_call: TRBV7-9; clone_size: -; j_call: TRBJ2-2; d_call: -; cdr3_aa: CASSFRTAVEGGELFF; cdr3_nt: TGTGCCAGCAGCTTTCGGACAGCAGTAGAGGGTGGGGAGCTGTTTTTT
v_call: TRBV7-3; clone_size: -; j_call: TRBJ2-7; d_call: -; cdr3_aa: CASSAGGASYEQYF; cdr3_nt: TGTGCCAGCAGCGCCGGCGGGGCTTCCTACGAGCAGTACTTC
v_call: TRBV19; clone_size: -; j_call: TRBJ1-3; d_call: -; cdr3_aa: CASIQGRGNTIYF; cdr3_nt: TGTGCCAGTATTCAGGGCCGCGGCAACACCATATATTTT
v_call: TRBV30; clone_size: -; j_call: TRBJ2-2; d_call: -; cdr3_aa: CAWRSRLANTGELFF; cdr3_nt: TGTGCCTGGAGAAGTAGGCTAGCGAACACCGGGGAGCTGTTTTTT
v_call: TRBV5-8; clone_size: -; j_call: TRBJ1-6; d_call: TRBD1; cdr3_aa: CASSSTGALGSPLHF; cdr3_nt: TGTGCCAGCAGCTCGACAGGGGCGCTAGGTTCACCCCTCCACTTT
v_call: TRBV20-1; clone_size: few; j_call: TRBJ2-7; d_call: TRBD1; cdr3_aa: CSAKRDSEQYF; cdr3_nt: TGCAGTGCTAAACGGGACAGCGAGCAGTACTTC
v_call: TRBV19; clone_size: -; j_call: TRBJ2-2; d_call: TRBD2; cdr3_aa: CASRLAGAKNGELFF; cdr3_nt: TGTGCCTCCAGACTAGCGGGAGCGAAAAACGGGGAGCTGTTTTTT
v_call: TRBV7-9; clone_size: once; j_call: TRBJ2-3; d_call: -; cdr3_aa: CASSLGGATVSTDTQYF; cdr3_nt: TGTGCCAGCAGCCTAGGCGGTGCGACCGTTTCTACAGATACGCAGTATTTT
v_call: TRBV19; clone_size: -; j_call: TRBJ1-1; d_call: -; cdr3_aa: CASSIDWVRAFF; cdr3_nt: TGTGCCAGTAGTATCGACTGGGTTCGAGCTTTCTTT
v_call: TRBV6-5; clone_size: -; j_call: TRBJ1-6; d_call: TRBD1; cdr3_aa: CASSYSGTGASPLHF; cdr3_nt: TGTGCCAGCAGTTATTCCGGGACAGGGGCTTCACCCCTCCACTTT
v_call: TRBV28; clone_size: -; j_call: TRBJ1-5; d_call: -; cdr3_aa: CASLVPGGQPQHF; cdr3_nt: TGTGCCAGCCTCGTGCCCGGGGGACAGCCCCAGCATTTT
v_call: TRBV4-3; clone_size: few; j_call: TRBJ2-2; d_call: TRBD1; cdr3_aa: CASSQVRGTGELFF; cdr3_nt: TGCGCCAGCAGCCAAGTCAGGGGGACCGGGGAGCTGTTTTTT
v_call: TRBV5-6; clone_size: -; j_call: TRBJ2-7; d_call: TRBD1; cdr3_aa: CASSAQGAAIGEQYF; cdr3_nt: TGTGCCAGCAGCGCACAGGGGGCGGCGATTGGCGAGCAGTACTTC
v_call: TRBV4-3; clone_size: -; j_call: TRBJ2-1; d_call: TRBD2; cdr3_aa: CASSQDFLAGGREQFF; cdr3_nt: TGCGCCAGCAGCCAAGATTTCCTAGCGGGCGGGCGTGAGCAGTTCTTC
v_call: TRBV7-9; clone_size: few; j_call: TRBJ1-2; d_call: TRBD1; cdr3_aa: CASGTENYGYTF; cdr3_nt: TGTGCCAGCGGGACAGAAAACTATGGCTACACCTTC
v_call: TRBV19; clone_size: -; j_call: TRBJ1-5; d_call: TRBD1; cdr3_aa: CASSRNRDREYQPQHF; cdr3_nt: TGTGCCAGTAGTAGAAACAGAGACAGGGAATATCAGCCCCAGCATTTT
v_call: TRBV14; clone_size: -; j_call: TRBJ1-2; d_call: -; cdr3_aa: CASSQVLYYGYTF; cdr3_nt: TGTGCCAGCAGCCAAGTTCTTTACTATGGCTACACCTTC
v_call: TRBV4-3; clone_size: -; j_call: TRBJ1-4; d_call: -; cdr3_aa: CASSQAPGSPNEKLFF; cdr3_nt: TGCGCCAGCAGCCAGGCCCCAGGGTCCCCTAATGAAAAACTGTTTTTT
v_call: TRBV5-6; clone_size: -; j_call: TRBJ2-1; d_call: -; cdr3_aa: CASSLPGNLYNEQFF; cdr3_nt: TGTGCCAGCAGCCTACCAGGGAATCTATACAATGAGCAGTTCTTC
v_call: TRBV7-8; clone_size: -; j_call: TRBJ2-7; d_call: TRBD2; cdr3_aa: CASTGLADLWEQYF; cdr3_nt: TGTGCCAGCACAGGACTAGCGGACCTCTGGGAGCAGTACTTC
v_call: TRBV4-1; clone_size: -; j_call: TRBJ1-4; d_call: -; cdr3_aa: CASSQVDSEKLFF; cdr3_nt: TGCGCCAGCAGCCAAGTCGATAGCGAAAAACTGTTTTTT
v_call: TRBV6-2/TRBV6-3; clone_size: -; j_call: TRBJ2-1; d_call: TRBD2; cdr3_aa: CASSYSPSGGLYNEQFF; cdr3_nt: TGTGCCAGCAGTTACTCCCCTAGCGGGGGACTATACAATGAGCAGTTCTTC
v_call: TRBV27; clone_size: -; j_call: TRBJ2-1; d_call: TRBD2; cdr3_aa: CASSSLAGGKNNEQFF; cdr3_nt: TGTGCCAGCAGTTCATTAGCGGGAGGGAAAAACAATGAGCAGTTCTTC
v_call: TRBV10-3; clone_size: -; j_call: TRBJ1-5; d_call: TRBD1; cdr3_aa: CATSRDRDNQPQHF; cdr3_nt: TGTGCCACGTCCCGGGACAGGGACAATCAGCCCCAGCATTTT
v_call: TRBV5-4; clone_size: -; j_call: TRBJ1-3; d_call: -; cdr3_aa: CASSSEEGAGNTIYF; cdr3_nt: TGTGCCAGCAGCTCTGAGGAGGGCGCTGGAAACACCATATATTTT
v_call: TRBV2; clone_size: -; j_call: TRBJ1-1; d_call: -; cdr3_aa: CASSATKNTEAFF; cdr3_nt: TGTGCCAGCAGTGCGACAAAGAACACTGAAGCTTTCTTT
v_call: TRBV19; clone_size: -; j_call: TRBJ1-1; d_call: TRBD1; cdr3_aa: CASSIPQGSEAFF; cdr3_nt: TGTGCCAGTAGTATACCACAGGGGTCTGAAGCTTTCTTT